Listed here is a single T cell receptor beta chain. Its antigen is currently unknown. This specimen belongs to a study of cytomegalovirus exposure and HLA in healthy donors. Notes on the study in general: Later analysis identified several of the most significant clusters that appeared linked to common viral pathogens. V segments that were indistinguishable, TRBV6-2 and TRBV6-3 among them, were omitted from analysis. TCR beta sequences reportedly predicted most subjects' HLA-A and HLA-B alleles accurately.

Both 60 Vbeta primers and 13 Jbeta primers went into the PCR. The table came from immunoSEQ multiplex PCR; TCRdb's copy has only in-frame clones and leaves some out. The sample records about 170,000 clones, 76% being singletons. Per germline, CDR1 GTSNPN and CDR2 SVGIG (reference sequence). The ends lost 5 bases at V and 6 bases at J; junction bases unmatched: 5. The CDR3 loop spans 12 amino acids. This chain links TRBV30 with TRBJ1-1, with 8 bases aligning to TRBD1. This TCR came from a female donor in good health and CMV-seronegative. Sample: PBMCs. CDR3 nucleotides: TGTGCCTGGGACAGGGGTGACCCTGAAGCTTTCTTT. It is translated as CAWDRGDPEAFF.